This T cell receptor (beta chain) was sequenced during a study of CD8 T cells in Susac syndrome. Sequencing of TCR beta was undertaken in CD8+ and CD4+ T cells derived from blood. Relapsing-remitting disease, either stable or active, was present in the treatment-naive patients who were the multiple sclerosis controls. Study-wide results and limits: The study's TCR sequencing and HLA analysis covered a relatively small number of individuals, and the study acknowledged this.

Notes on this clonotype: Its antigen is undetermined.

It was with random hexamers that roughly 0.45 to 1 ug RNA was reverse transcribed. It was immunoSEQ multiplex PCR that amplified TCR beta CDR3 across 54 Vbeta and 13 Jbeta. TCRdb re-analysed the immunoSEQ multiplex PCR reads in MiXCR, keeping a single row per CDR3 protein. Here the sample spans about 210,000 distinct CDR3 sequences, around 95% being singletons. Sequencing was performed on CD4+ T cells from PBMCs. This receptor was identified in a human donor with multiple sclerosis.

This chain's CDR3 is CASSLGSGAGETQYF. The CDR3 DNA is TGTGCCAGCAGCTTAGGTAGCGGTGCAGGAGAGACCCAGTACTTC. The V and J genes are TRBV11-2 and TRBJ2-5; tentative D call: TRBD2 (6 bases). V lost 1 base, J lost 4 bases, and 13 bases lay in between. Germline V gene lookup returns CDR1 SGHAT and CDR2 FQNNGV. The CDR3 contains 15 residues.